The 28 T cell receptor beta chains below come from one sample, sequenced in a study of T-cell memory formation after mild COVID-19. TCRdb passed the 5' RACE reads through MiXCR, listing each CDR3 protein once. Among some 350,000 distinct CDR3 sequences listed, around a sixth were seen once. Sequenced sample: PBMCs or a T cell subset sorted from them (not recorded which). These receptors were collected from a man aged 18 to 35 who had mild COVID-19 (a few samples of this study predate the infection). Cell type and time point are not known.

V gene TRBV6-6 combines with J gene TRBJ2-4; unclear D gene. Germline loops: CDR1 MNHNY, CDR2 SVGAGI (reference sequence). The CDR3 runs 14 residues. The V end was cut by 0 bases, the J end by 6 bases, with 9 bases between. The CDR3 coding sequence is TGTGCCAGCAGTTACTCGGATTTCCCAAACATTCAGTACTTC. Its protein product is CASSYSDFPNIQYF.

The V and J genes are TRBV6-2 or TRBV6-3 and TRBJ2-1, with TRBD2 matching over 9 bases. CDR3 length: 15 amino acids. Germline assignment: CDR1 MNHEY and CDR2 SVGEGT. The ends lost 1 base at V and 10 bases at J; junction bases unmatched: 8. CDR3: CASSYYRGGAEEQFF. The CDR3, as DNA: TGTGCCAGCAGTTACTATCGCGGGGGGGCCGAAGAGCAGTTCTTC.

This clonotype was picked up a small number of times. The chain couples TRBV6-2 or TRBV6-3 to TRBJ2-4; perhaps TRBD2 as D (6 bases). CDR1 is MNHEY and CDR2 is SVGEGT in the germline V gene. The CDR3 length is 13 residues. V lost 6 bases and J 6 bases, leaving 12 bases between the germline ends. This chain's CDR3 is CASSPVGGNIQYF. The CDR3 region has the DNA TGTGCCAGCAGCCCCGTGGGGGGAAACATTCAGTACTTC.

The V gene is TRBV2, the J gene TRBJ2-5, with TRBD2 matching over 7 bases. The CDR3 has 18 residues. The V gene end was trimmed by 7 bases and the J gene end by 5 bases; junction bases not matched to a gene: 22. CDR1 is SNHLY and CDR2 is FYNNEI in the germline V gene. The CDR3 region has the DNA TGTGCCAGCAAACGTCTCGGCGCGGGGGATATGAGGAGGGAGACCCAGTACTTC. Its translation: CASKRLGAGDMRRETQYF.

In this sample, this clonotype turned up a few times. The V gene is TRBV5-1, the J gene TRBJ2-1, with 11 bases aligning to TRBD1. This CDR3 comprises 16 residues. Germline CDR1 SGHRS, CDR2 YFSETQ. The V and J ends lost 3 bases and 8 bases, in that order; junction bases with no gene match: 10. The CDR3 loop reads CASSWIWTGGQDEQFF. The CDR3 bases are TGCGCCAGCAGCTGGATCTGGACAGGGGGCCAAGATGAGCAGTTCTTC.

This clonotype came up a few times. The genes are TRBV5-5 and TRBJ1-2, with D uncertain. From germline, CDR1 is SGHKS and CDR2 YYEKEE (reference sequence). CDR3 length: 13 amino acids. The germline V and J ends were trimmed by 1 base and 4 bases, with 8 bases remaining between them. The CDR3 loop is CASSLSGFYGYTF. CDR3 sequence (DNA): TGTGCCAGCAGCTTGTCAGGATTCTATGGCTACACCTTC.

The sample holds a few counts of this clonotype. This rearrangement joins TRBV4-1 to TRBJ1-1; D call uncertain. Trimming removed 5 bases at V and 1 base at J, with 14 bases between. The CDR3 has 15 amino acids. Germline values: CDR1 MGHRA, CDR2 YSYEKL. CDR3 DNA: TGCGCCAGCAGCTCCCGGGCGGACGGGAACACTGAAGCTTTCTTT. This gives the protein CASSSRADGNTEAFF.

This clonotype has a handful of counts. J is TRBJ1-2 and V is TRBV6-6; 7 nucleotides line up with TRBD1. Germline V CDR1 and CDR2: MNHNY, SVGAGI (reference sequence). The length of the CDR3 is 15 residues. With V trimmed by 2 bases and J by 6 bases, 9 bases remained unmatched. CDR3 bases: TGTGCCAGCAGTTACGCGGGACAGTTTCCTGATGGCTACACCTTC. Translation: CASSYAGQFPDGYTF.

This clonotype was seen a handful of times. The chain joins TRBV7-2 to TRBJ2-5, with 9 bases identical to TRBD2. The V segment lost 10 bases and the J segment 3 bases; nucleotides outside the gene matches: 9. Germline CDR1 is SGHTA and CDR2 is FQGNSA. The CDR3 loop spans 14 amino acids. CDR3 residues: CATTRGGAEETQYF. The CDR3 nucleotides read TGTGCCACCACCCGCGGGGGGGCCGAAGAGACCCAGTACTTC.

This clonotype appeared a few times. The chain has TRBV12-3 or TRBV12-4 and TRBJ1-1; D gene uncertain. This CDR3 is built from 14 residues. Trimming pared 2 bases from V and 6 bases from J, leaving 13 bases between. The CDR3 coding sequence is TGTGCCAGCAGTTTACCAGGTCTGAGTCCTGAAGCTTTCTTT. It encodes CASSLPGLSPEAFF.

The CDR3 sequence: CASSDADNEQFF. The CDR3 DNA reads TGTGCCAGCTCCGACGCAGACAATGAGCAGTTCTTC. This sequence joins TRBV18 and TRBJ2-1; D not certain. CDR1 is KGHSH and CDR2 is LQKENI in the germline V gene. The CDR3 sequence is 12 residues long. The V and J ends lost 6 bases and 5 bases respectively, with 8 bases between them.

The chain couples TRBV7-9 to TRBJ1-1; no firm D call. This CDR3 is built from 13 residues. Per the germline V gene, CDR1 is SEHNR and CDR2 is FQNEAQ (reference sequence). V was pared by 5 bases and J by 7 bases, with 14 bases between. Here the CDR3 DNA reads TGTGCCAGCAGCCCCCGGACCCTCCTTGAAGCTTTCTTT. Amino acids: CASSPRTLLEAFF.

In its sample, this clonotype was seen a few times. The chain combines TRBV10-3 with TRBJ1-4, with D perhaps matching TRBD1 (5 bases). The CDR3 spans 13 residues. Trimming took 8 bases from V and 7 from J, leaving 14 bases between them. The V gene's germline CDR1 is ENHRY and CDR2 SYGVKD. The chain's CDR3 is CAISGGTGEKLFF. The CDR3 nucleotides are TGTGCCATCTCCGGAGGGACGGGTGAAAAACTGTTTTTT.

This clonotype was detected only a few times. The J gene is TRBJ2-2, the V gene TRBV24-1; D possibly corresponds to TRBD2 (7 bases). The CDR3 totals 12 residues. The V end lost 9 bases, the J end lost 6 bases, and 10 bases lay between the germline ends. CDR1 and CDR2 (germline): KGHDR, SFDVKD. The CDR3 DNA follows: TGTGCCACCGGGGGGGGCTCCGGGGAGCTGTTTTTT. Encoded protein: CATGGGSGELFF.

This clonotype showed up many times. The V call is TRBV6-4, the J call TRBJ2-3, with D possibly matching TRBD2 (6 bases). CDR1 and CDR2 (germline): MRHNA, SNTAGT. This CDR3 comprises 15 residues. Trimming took off 0 bases at V and 2 bases at J, with 9 bases between the two ends. CDR3 loop: CASSDSSSATDTQYF. The CDR3 DNA follows: TGTGCCAGCAGTGACTCGTCTAGCGCCACAGATACGCAGTATTTT.

This clonotype was seen more than once but under ten times. The rearrangement uses TRBV4-2 and TRBJ1-5, with D perhaps TRBD1 (5 bases). The germline V and J ends were trimmed by 2 bases and 0 bases, with 14 bases remaining between them. The CDR3 runs 17 residues. From germline, CDR1 is LGHNA and CDR2 YNFKEQ. The DNA of the CDR3 is TGTGCCAGCAGCCAACCTTCGGCAGGGCTTAGCAATCAGCCCCAGCATTTT. As protein: CASSQPSAGLSNQPQHF.

The V gene is TRBV5-4, the J gene TRBJ2-2; 7 nucleotides align to TRBD2. The CDR3 sequence is 15 residues long. V lost 4 bases to trimming and J lost 4 bases; unmatched junction nucleotides: 7. The V gene's germline CDR1 is SGHNT and CDR2 YYREEE (reference sequence). CDR3 amino acids: CASSPQRGTTGELFF. Written as DNA, the CDR3 is TGTGCCAGCAGCCCTCAGCGGGGCACCACCGGGGAGCTGTTTTTT.

This clonotype was seen only a few times. The chain couples TRBV7-2 to TRBJ2-7, with D possibly being TRBD1 (6 bases). Germline loops: CDR1 SGHTA, CDR2 FQGNSA. The CDR3 runs to 15 residues. Trimming shortened V by 1 base and J by 4 bases, and 14 bases separated the two germline ends. CDR3 amino acids: CASSLVTGTQYEQYV. The CDR3 nucleotides read TGTGCCAGCAGCTTAGTTACCGGGACACAGTACGAGCAGTACGTC.

The chain links TRBV20-1 to TRBJ1-4; D not resolved. The V end was cut by 0 bases, the J end by 5 bases, with 10 bases between. Germline V lookup: CDR1 DFQATT, CDR2 SNEGSKA (reference sequence). This CDR3 is built from 14 residues. The CDR3 is CSARDGGSNEKLFF. CDR3 coding DNA: TGCAGTGCTAGAGATGGAGGAAGCAATGAAAAACTGTTTTTT.

The chain joins TRBV6-2 or TRBV6-3 to TRBJ2-7; D assignment may be TRBD1 or TRBD2 (5 bases each). This CDR3 has 15 amino acids. The V end lost 3 bases, the J end lost 5 bases, and 17 bases lay between the germline ends. Germline lookup yields CDR1 MNHEY and CDR2 SVGEGT. The CDR3 region has the DNA TGTGCCAGCAGTTATAGGGACCTTGGGTTGGACGAGCAGTACGTC. Protein sequence: CASSYRDLGLDEQYV.

This clonotype was detected a few times. The CDR3 here is CASSLEPRGGELFF. In nucleotides, the CDR3 is TGCGCCAGCAGCTTGGAACCGCGGGGCGGGGAGCTGTTTTTT. This sequence joins TRBV5-1 and TRBJ2-2; D is possibly TRBD2 (6 bases). CDR1 is SGHRS, CDR2 YFSETQ, per germline. Trimming took 0 bases from V and 7 from J, leaving 10 bases between them. The CDR3 runs 14 residues.

This clonotype turned up a few times. The V call is TRBV7-2, the J call TRBJ2-1; perhaps TRBD2 as D (5 bases). Trimming stripped 1 base from V and 6 bases from J, with 13 bases between. Per germline, CDR1 SGHTA and CDR2 FQGNSA. The CDR3 totals 15 residues. CDR3 nucleotides: TGTGCCAGCAGCTTAGGGTCCCCCCGGGGCAATGAGCAGTTCTTC. It encodes CASSLGSPRGNEQFF.

The chain is built from TRBV20-1 and TRBJ1-5; TRBD1 is a possible D gene (6 bases). The germline V gene has CDR1 DFQATT and CDR2 SNEGSKA (reference sequence). V lost 2 bases to trimming and J lost 5 bases, with 13 bases between them. The CDR3 is made up of 14 amino acids. CDR3 bases: TGCAGTGCTAGAACAGGGAGAGGAGATCAGCCCCAGCATTTT. Protein sequence: CSARTGRGDQPQHF.

The CDR3 region has the DNA TGTGCCAGTAGAAATTTGTACCAAGAGACCCAGTACTTC. Amino acid sequence: CASRNLYQETQYF. The V call is TRBV19, the J call TRBJ2-5; D gene uncertain. Germline V gives CDR1 LNHDA, CDR2 SQIVND (reference sequence). V dropped 6 bases and J dropped 0 bases, with 8 bases sitting between them. The CDR3 extends over 13 amino acids.

The chain couples TRBV4-3 to TRBJ2-3; 9 nucleotides align to TRBD2. CDR3 length: 18 amino acids. In germline, CDR1 is LGHNA, CDR2 YSLEER. V was clipped by 0 bases and J by 0 bases; unmatched bases: 7. The CDR3 sequence is CASSQDPSGATSTDTQYF. In nucleotides, the CDR3 is TGCGCCAGCAGCCAAGATCCTAGCGGGGCCACTAGCACAGATACGCAGTATTTT.

CDR3 residues: CASSAGTGGNEQFF. CDR3 nucleotide sequence: TGCGCCAGCAGCGCCGGGACAGGAGGGAATGAGCAGTTCTTC. This sequence joins TRBV5-1 and TRBJ2-1; 8 bases are a match to TRBD1. The CDR3 is 14 amino acids. CDR1 and CDR2 from the germline V gene are SGHRS and YFSETQ. V was clipped by 4 bases and J by 7 bases; unmatched bases: 7.

This clonotype was recorded a few times. This chain uses TRBV19 with TRBJ1-2; TRBD1 aligns across 9 bases. The junction had 5 bases not matched to a gene; V was cut back by 4 bases and J by 2 bases. Germline V gene sequence: CDR1 LNHDA, CDR2 SQIVND (reference sequence). The CDR3 totals 15 residues. CDR3 nucleotide sequence: TGTGCCAGTAGTAAAGGGGACAGGGCAAACTATGGCTACACCTTC. This codes for CASSKGDRANYGYTF.

This clonotype occurred a few times. The chain recombines TRBV9 with TRBJ1-1, with TRBD1 matching over 10 bases. The germline CDR1 and CDR2 sequences are SGDLS and YYNGEE. The V segment lost 4 bases and the J segment 5 bases; nucleotides outside the gene matches: 11. The CDR3 is made up of 16 amino acids. CDR3 region: CASSTGTGAKITEAFF. CDR3 nucleotide sequence: TGTGCCAGCAGCACCGGGACAGGGGCGAAGATTACTGAAGCTTTCTTT.